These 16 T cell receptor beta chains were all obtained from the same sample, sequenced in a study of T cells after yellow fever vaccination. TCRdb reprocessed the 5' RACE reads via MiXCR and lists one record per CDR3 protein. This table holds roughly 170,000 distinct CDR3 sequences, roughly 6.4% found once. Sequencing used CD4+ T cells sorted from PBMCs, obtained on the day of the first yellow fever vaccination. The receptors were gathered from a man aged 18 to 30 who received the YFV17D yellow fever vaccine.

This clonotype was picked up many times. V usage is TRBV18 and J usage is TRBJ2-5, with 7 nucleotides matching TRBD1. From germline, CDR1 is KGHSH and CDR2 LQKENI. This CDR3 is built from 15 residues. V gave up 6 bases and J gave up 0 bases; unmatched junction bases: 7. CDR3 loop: CASSPTTGYQETQYF. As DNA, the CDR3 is TGTGCCAGCTCCCCAACGACAGGGTACCAAGAGACCCAGTACTTC. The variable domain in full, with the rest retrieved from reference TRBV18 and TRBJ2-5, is NAGVMQNPRHLVRRRGQEARLRCSPMKGHSHVYWYRQLPEEGLKFMVYLQKENIIDESGMPKERFSAEFPKEGPSILRIQQVVRGDSAAYFCASSPTTGYQETQYFGPGTRLLVL.

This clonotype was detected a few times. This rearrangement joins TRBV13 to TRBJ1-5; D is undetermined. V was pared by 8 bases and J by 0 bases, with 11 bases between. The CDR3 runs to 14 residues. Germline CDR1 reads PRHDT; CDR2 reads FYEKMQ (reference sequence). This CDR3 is CASADGYSNQPQHF. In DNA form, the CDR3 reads TGTGCCAGCGCGGACGGATATAGCAATCAGCCCCAGCATTTT.

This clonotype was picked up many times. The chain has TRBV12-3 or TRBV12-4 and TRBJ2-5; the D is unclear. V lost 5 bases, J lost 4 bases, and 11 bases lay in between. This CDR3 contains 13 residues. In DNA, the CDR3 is TGTGCCAGCAGTCGTCCCCCCCCAGAGACCCAGTACTTC. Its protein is CASSRPPPETQYF.

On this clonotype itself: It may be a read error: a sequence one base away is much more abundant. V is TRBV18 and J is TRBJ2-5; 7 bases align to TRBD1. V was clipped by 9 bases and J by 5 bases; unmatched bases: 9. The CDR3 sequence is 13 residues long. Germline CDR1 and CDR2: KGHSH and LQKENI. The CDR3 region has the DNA TGTGCCAGTTCCCGGGACAGCCACGAGACCCAGTACTTC. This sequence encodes CASSRDSHETQYF. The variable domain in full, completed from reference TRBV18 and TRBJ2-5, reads NAGVMQNPRHLVRRRGQEARLRCSPMKGHSHVYWYRQLPEEGLKFMVYLQKENIIDESGMPKERFSAEFPKEGPSILRIQQVVRGDSAAYFCASSRDSHETQYFGPGTRLLVL.

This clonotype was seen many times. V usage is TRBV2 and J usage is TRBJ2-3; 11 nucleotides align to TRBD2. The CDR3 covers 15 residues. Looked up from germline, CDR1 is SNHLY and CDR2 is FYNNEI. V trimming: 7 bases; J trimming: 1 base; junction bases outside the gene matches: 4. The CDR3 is CASTLLAGGTDTQYF. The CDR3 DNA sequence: TGTGCCAGCACTCTACTAGCGGGGGGCACAGATACGCAGTATTTT.

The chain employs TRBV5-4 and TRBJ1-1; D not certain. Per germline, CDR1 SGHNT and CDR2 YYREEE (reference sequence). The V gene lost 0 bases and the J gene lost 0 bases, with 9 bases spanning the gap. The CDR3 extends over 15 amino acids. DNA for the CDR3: TGTGCCAGCAGCTTGGGTCCGGGCATGAACACTGAAGCTTTCTTT. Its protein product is CASSLGPGMNTEAFF. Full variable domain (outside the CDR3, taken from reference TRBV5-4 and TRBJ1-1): ETGVTQSPTHLIKTRGQQVTLRCSSQSGHNTVSWYQQALGQGPQFIFQYYREEENGRGNFPPRFSGLQFPNYSSELNVNALELDDSALYLCASSLGPGMNTEAFFGQGTRLTVV.

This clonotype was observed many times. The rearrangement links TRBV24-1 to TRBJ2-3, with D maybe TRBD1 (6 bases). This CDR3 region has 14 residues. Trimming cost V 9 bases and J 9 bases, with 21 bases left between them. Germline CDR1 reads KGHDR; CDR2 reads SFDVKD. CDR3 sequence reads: CATGGRSSPLTQYF. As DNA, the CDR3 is TGTGCCACCGGGGGCCGGAGCAGTCCACTAACGCAGTATTTT.

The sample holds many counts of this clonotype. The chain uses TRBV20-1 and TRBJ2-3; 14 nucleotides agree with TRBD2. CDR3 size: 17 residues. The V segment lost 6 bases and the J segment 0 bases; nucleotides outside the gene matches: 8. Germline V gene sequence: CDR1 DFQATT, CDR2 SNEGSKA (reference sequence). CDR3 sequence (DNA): TGCAGTGCACGGACTAGCGGGGGGCCGGGAAGCACAGATACGCAGTATTTT. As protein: CSARTSGGPGSTDTQYF.

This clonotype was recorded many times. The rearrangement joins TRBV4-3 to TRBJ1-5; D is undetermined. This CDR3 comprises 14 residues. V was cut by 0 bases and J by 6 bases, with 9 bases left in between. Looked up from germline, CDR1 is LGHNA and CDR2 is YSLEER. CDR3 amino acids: CASSQDSAGQPQHF. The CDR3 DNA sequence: TGCGCCAGCAGCCAAGATTCAGCTGGTCAGCCCCAGCATTTT.

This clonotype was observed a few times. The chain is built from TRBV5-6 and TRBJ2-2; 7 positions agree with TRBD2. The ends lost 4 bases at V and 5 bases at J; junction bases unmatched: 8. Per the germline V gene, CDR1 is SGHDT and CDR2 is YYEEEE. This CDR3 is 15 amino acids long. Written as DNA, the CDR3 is TGTGCCAGCAGCATACTAGCGTCAGCAACCGGGGAGCTGTTTTTT. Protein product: CASSILASATGELFF.

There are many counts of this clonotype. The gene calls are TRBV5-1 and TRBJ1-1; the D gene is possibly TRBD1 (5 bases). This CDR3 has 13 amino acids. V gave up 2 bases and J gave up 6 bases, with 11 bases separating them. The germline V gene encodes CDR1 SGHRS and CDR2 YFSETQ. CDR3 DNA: TGCGCCAGCAGCTTACTGGACATGTCTGAAGCTTTCTTT. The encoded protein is CASSLLDMSEAFF.

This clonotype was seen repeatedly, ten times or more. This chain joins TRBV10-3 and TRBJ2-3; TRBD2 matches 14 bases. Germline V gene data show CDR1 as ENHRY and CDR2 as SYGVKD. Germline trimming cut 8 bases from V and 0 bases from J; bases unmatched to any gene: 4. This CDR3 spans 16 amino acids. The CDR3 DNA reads TGTGCCATCGGGACTAGCGGGGGAGCGAGCACAGATACGCAGTATTTT. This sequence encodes CAIGTSGGASTDTQYF.

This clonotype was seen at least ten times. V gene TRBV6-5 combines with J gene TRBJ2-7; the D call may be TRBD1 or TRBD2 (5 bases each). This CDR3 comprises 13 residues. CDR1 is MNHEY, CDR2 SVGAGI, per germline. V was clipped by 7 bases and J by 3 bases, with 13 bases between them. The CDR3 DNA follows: TGTGCCAGCACCGAGGGGCCCCGCTACGAGCAGTACTTC. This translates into CASTEGPRYEQYF.

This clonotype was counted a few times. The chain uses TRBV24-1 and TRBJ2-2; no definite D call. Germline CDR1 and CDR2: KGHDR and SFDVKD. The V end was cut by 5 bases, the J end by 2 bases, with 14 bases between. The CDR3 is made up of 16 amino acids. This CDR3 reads CATSGNARFNTGELFF. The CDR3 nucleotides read TGTGCCACCAGTGGAAATGCGAGGTTCAACACCGGGGAGCTGTTTTTT.

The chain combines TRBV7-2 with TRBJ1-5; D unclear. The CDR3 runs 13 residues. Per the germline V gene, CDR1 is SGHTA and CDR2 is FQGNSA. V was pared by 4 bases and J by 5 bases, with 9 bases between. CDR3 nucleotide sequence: TGTGCCAGCAGCTCCGTTTTTGATCAGCCCCAGCATTTT. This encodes CASSSVFDQPQHF. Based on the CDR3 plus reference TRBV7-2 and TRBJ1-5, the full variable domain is GAGVSQSPSNKVTEKGKDVELRCDPISGHTALYWYRQSLGQGLEFLIYFQGNSAPDKSGLPSDRFSAERTGGSVSTLTIQRTQQEDSAVYLCASSSVFDQPQHFGDGTRLSIL.

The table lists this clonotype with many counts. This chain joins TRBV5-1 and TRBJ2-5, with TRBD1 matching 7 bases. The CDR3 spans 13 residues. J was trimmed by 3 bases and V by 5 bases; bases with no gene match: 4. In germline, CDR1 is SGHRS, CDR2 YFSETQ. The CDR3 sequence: CASRHDREETQYF. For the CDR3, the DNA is TGCGCCAGCAGGCATGACAGGGAAGAGACCCAGTACTTC.